This T cell receptor beta chain was identified during a study of blood T cell repertoires in COVID-19. Study details: The analysed material was cDNA or gDNA that came from T cells, B-cell-depleted T cells, or PBMCs.

How the authors handled the data: Amplification of reference gene primers was used by the study to estimate nucleated cell counts. Method: immunoSEQ multiplex PCR; TCRdb's copy keeps in-frame clones and lacks some. V and J calls and clone size are copied from that table; D and trimming were computed from the DNA. Of 300,000 to 350,000 clones in the sample, about nine tenths were seen once. In Seattle, patients joined the study during active infection and were tracked longitudinally. A single count supports this clone. Sequenced material: peripheral blood. This receptor was obtained from a woman aged 45-60 years with COVID-19, enrolled during active disease.

Here the CDR3 reads CASSLSTGEPYNEQFF. In DNA form, the CDR3 reads TGTGCCAGCAGTTTATCAACGGGAGAGCCCTACAATGAGCAGTTCTTC. This sequence joins TRBV27 and TRBJ2-1; perhaps TRBD2 as D (6 bases). Trimming took off 0 bases at V and 2 bases at J, with 11 bases between the two ends. The CDR3 loop spans 16 amino acids. Germline-derived CDR1 and CDR2 are MNHEY and SMNVEV (reference sequence).